The source of this T cell receptor (beta chain) is a study of blood T cells in healthy people across ages. A second PCR, run for about 7 to 11 cycles, used a sample-barcoded 5' primer plus a J-beta primer mix. Template switching added a 12-random-nucleotide identifier to every cDNA molecule. TCRdb re-called the 5' RACE reads through MiXCR, storing one row per CDR3 protein. The sample has some 1.5 million distinct CDR3 sequences; 28% are singletons. The CDR3 runs 12 residues. Trimming cost V 4 bases and J 10 bases; bases outside gene matches: 6. CDR1 SQVTM and CDR2 ANQGSEA come from the germline V gene. Donors ranged from about 6 to 95 years old and were healthy Caucasians in Russia. About 9.9 milliliters of peripheral blood were drawn from each donor. Study-wide results and limits: A roughly linear fall in TCR beta diversity per million T cells was seen with increasing age.

As to this clonotype: The target antigen is unknown. This may be a read error, as it is one base from a much larger clone.

Input material: blood. The receptor was derived from a woman aged 25 to 39 in good health. V gene TRBV29-1 combines with J gene TRBJ2-1, with TRBD1 matching over 8 bases. Written as DNA, the CDR3 is TGCAGCGTTGTGGCAGGGGGCTACGAGCAGTTCTTC. Translated: CSVVAGGYEQFF.